This T cell receptor (beta chain) is drawn from a study of blood T cell repertoires in COVID-19. The CDR3 totals 14 residues. Deletions cut 2 bases from V and 5 bases from J, with 10 bases between. Germline values: CDR1 LNHDA, CDR2 SQIVND (reference sequence). Sequencing was performed with immunoSEQ multiplex PCR; in TCRdb, only in-frame clones are kept and a portion is missing. The sample includes 25,000 or so clones, 90% of them seen just once. The sequencing input was peripheral blood. The TCR originated in a man between 65 and 85 years old with acute or convalescent COVID-19. This sequence joins TRBV19 and TRBJ2-1; no definite D call. Written as DNA, the CDR3 is TGTGCCAGTAGTATAATATGGAGCCACAATGAGCAGTTCTTC. It codes for CASSIIWSHNEQFF.